This TCR beta chain was profiled in a study of OX40 agonist ivuxolimab in advanced cancers. Study-level information: The dose of intravenous ivuxolimab that patients received every 2 weeks ranged from 0.01 to 10 mg/kg.

This clone was picked up a small number of times. Its antigen is not identified. Whole-study results and caveats: Expanded clones were, on average, more numerous in CD8+ T cells than in CD4+. It was also the case that some nonresponders had low normalized T-cell clonal expansion.

Produced via immunoSEQ multiplex PCR; TCRdb's table is partial and in-frame only. Of fewer than 45,000 clones in the sample, around 87% are singletons; the top ten hold roughly 36%. Germline CDR1 reads SGHVS; CDR2 reads FNYEAQ. V was trimmed by 7 bases and J by 6 bases, leaving 13 bases between them. The CDR3 loop spans 13 amino acids. V gene TRBV7-6 combines with J gene TRBJ2-1; weak D call: TRBD2 (6 bases). The receptor's source is an adult with an advanced solid tumor such as melanoma, head and neck, liver or kidney cancer. The source was CD4+ or CD8+ T cells sorted from blood, collected in a trial of the OX40 agonist ivuxolimab. The CDR3 nucleotides are TGTGCCAGCATGCCCGGGACTTCCAATGAGCAGTTCTTC. Its protein product is CASMPGTSNEQFF.